The 10 T cell receptor beta chains in this list originate from one sample, sequenced in a study of shared clonotypes between healthy human individuals (dated by TCRdb to between 2020 and 2021). Libraries were made using the immunoSEQ multiplex PCR assay. What TCRdb holds here is the immuneACCESS table cut down to in-frame rearrangements. Part of the clones is not present; checked against another copy, under half of the missing clones reflect an unresolved V gene, and the others are unexplained. Here the sample has over 2 million clones; 85% to 95% occur a single time. Under 0.15% of the sample rests with the top ten. The material sequenced was naive CD4+ T cells sorted from blood. The cell subset or site label of this sample denotes: CD45RA+ positively selected. These receptors originate from a man aged 18 to 29 in good health.

Regarding this clone: Different DNA sequences within this sample yield the same CDR3. The chain carries TRBV30 and TRBJ2-6, with 8 positions matching TRBD1. This CDR3 is built from 15 residues. The germline V gene has CDR1 GTSNPN and CDR2 SVGIG (reference sequence). The ends lost 3 bases at V and 2 bases at J; junction bases unmatched: 3. The CDR3 bases are TGTGCCTGGAGCCCGACAGGGGCTGGGGCCAACGTCCTGACTTTC. Translating gives CAWSPTGAGANVLTF.

Remarks on this clone: Other nucleotide sequences from this sample produce the same CDR3. The V call is TRBV6-6, the J call TRBJ1-5; D gene unclear. Germline lookup yields CDR1 MNHNY and CDR2 SVGAGI (reference sequence). Between the trimmed V and J ends, which lost 4 bases and 4 bases, there was a span of 8 bases. This CDR3 spans 13 amino acids. The CDR3 protein is CASSSTGNQPQHF. The CDR3 DNA reads TGTGCCAGCAGTTCGACGGGGAATCAGCCCCAGCATTTT.

V is TRBV5-1 and J is TRBJ2-3, with 8 bases that match TRBD1. Germline V gene lookup returns CDR1 SGHRS and CDR2 YFSETQ. J lost 2 bases, V lost 5 bases, and 1 base had no gene match. CDR3 size: 13 residues. The CDR3, as DNA: TGCGCCAGCAGGGACAGGGACACAGATACGCAGTATTTT. The encoded protein is CASRDRDTDTQYF.

The V gene is TRBV30, the J gene TRBJ1-3; D remains unclear. Per germline, CDR1 GTSNPN and CDR2 SVGIG (reference sequence). CDR3 length: 16 amino acids. V lost 0 bases, J lost 1 base, and 13 bases lay in between. The CDR3 nucleotides are TGTGCCTGGAGTGTACCCCTATCGTGGTCTGGAAACACCATATATTTT. It is translated as CAWSVPLSWSGNTIYF.

V and J are TRBV30 and TRBJ2-7; TRBD2 aligns across 12 bases. Germline trimming cut 8 bases from V and 4 bases from J; bases unmatched to any gene: 6. The germline gives CDR1 GTSNPN, CDR2 SVGIG (reference sequence). This CDR3 is built from 13 residues. The CDR3: CAVRLAGEYEQYF. CDR3 coding DNA: TGTGCCGTCCGACTAGCGGGAGAATACGAGCAGTACTTC. Supplemented by reference TRBV30 and TRBJ2-7, the full variable domain reads SQTIHQWPATLVQPVGSPLSLECTVEGTSNPNLYWYRQAAGRGLQLLFYSVGIGQISSEVPQNLSASRPQDRQFILSSKKLLLSDSGFYLCAVRLAGEYEQYFGPGTRLTVT.

This clone has a single count. J is TRBJ2-7 and V is TRBV2, with D unresolved. The germline V gene has CDR1 SNHLY and CDR2 FYNNEI. This CDR3 has 11 amino acids. Trimming left V 4 bases short and J 5 bases short, with 6 bases between. CDR3 sequence reads: CASSASDEQYF. CDR3 nucleotide sequence: TGTGCCAGCAGTGCCAGCGACGAGCAGTACTTC.

The chain has TRBV14 and TRBJ1-2, with no clear D. The CDR3 spans 18 residues. Germline assignment: CDR1 SGHDN and CDR2 FVKESK. The V and J ends lost 4 bases and 4 bases respectively, with 25 bases between them. This chain's CDR3 is CASSRTSQDLGSVYGYTF. The DNA for the CDR3 is TGTGCCAGCAGCCGAACCAGCCAAGATCTAGGCTCCGTCTATGGCTACACCTTC.

The chain joins TRBV7-2 to TRBJ2-7; 7 positions match TRBD1. V was clipped by 6 bases and J by 5 bases; unmatched bases: 4. This CDR3 contains 12 residues. Germline lookup yields CDR1 SGHTA and CDR2 FQGNSA. This chain's CDR3 is CASRGQGDEQYF. The CDR3 bases are TGTGCCAGCAGGGGGCAGGGGGACGAGCAGTACTTC.

This clone appeared once. Mismatch with germline at one junction end may stem from a read error. The chain links TRBV7-7 to TRBJ2-1, with TRBD2 matching over 7 bases. CDR3 length: 16 amino acids. From germline, CDR1 is SSHAT and CDR2 FNYEAQ (reference sequence). CDR3 protein: CASSLVSLAAYNEQFF. The CDR3 DNA reads as TGTGCTAGCAGCTTAGTATCGCTAGCGGCATACAATGAGCAGTTCTTC.

The CDR3 reads CASSLDRKPNEKLFF. The DNA of the CDR3 is TGTGCCAGCAGCTTAGATAGAAAACCTAATGAAAAACTGTTTTTT. The chain couples TRBV7-9 to TRBJ1-4; D call uncertain. CDR3 length: 15 amino acids. Germline loops: CDR1 SEHNR, CDR2 FQNEAQ (reference sequence). V shed 1 base and J shed 3 bases, with 9 bases lying between them.